This TCR beta chain appears in the sequencing data of a study of blood T cell repertoires in COVID-19. As for the study in general: Researchers got acute and convalescent COVID-19 samples from the United States, Italy and Spain. Sources were T cells, B-cell-depleted T cells, or PBMCs; the material itself was cDNA or gDNA.

CDR1 is MNHEY, CDR2 SMNVEV, per germline (reference sequence). The junction had 6 bases not matched to a gene; V was cut back by 8 bases and J by 2 bases. The CDR3 runs to 15 residues. Original processing notes: Reference gene primer amplification gave estimated nucleated cell counts. Using immunoSEQ multiplex PCR, the repertoire was profiled, and TCRdb retains in-frame clones only, with some absent. For V, J and clone size, that table is used; D and trimming come from the DNA. The table has 40,000 to 55,000 clones, roughly 84% seen once. The genes are TRBV27 and TRBJ2-1, with 10 bases lining up with TRBD2. The sequenced material came from peripheral blood. This sequence originates from a middle-aged man with active COVID-19. This chain's CDR3 is CASLHSGGAYNEQFF. CDR3 DNA sequence: TGTGCCAGCCTCCACAGCGGGGGGGCCTACAATGAGCAGTTCTTC.